These 20 T cell receptor beta chains came from one sample sequenced in a study of cytomegalovirus exposure and HLA in healthy donors. Researchers ran the PCR with 60 Vbeta and 13 Jbeta primers. Only in-frame clones appear in the TCRdb table, and some are missing; sequencing was by immunoSEQ multiplex PCR. This sample carries 85,000 to 120,000 clones, around 57% of them seen once, and the ten largest clones take less than 5%. Sequencing was performed on PBMCs. The receptors originated from a human donor in good health.

The V gene is TRBV5-1, the J gene TRBJ2-5, with D tentatively TRBD2 (5 bases). The CDR3 spans 16 residues. Per germline, CDR1 SGHRS and CDR2 YFSETQ. The V end lost 3 bases, the J end lost 5 bases, and 20 bases lay between the germline ends. The CDR3 bases are TGCGCCAGCAGCTGGCCCCCAGCGGCCCGTGGGGAGACCCAGTACTTC. Translating it yields CASSWPPAARGETQYF.

Only a few counts were recorded for this clone. V usage is TRBV19 and J usage is TRBJ2-1; 12 positions agree with TRBD2. V lost 3 bases to trimming and J lost 7 bases; unmatched junction nucleotides: 7. CDR3 size: 16 residues. Germline CDR1 is LNHDA and CDR2 is SQIVND (reference sequence). CDR3 in amino acids: CASSIPLAGGVNEQFF. The CDR3 DNA follows: TGTGCCAGTAGTATCCCACTAGCGGGAGGCGTTAATGAGCAGTTCTTC.

This clone appeared a single time. This sequence joins TRBV6-6 and TRBJ2-7; TRBD1 matches 9 bases. The junction had 5 bases not matched to a gene; V was cut back by 6 bases and J by 5 bases. Germline-derived CDR1 and CDR2 are MNHNY and SVGAGI (reference sequence). This CDR3 region has 13 residues. The CDR3 spells CASRRGQGDEQYF. CDR3 coding DNA: TGTGCCAGCAGGAGGGGACAGGGCGACGAGCAGTACTTC.

The chain recombines TRBV6-1 with TRBJ2-3; 8 bases align to TRBD1. Trimming removed 3 bases from V and 0 bases from J; junction bases left unmatched: 8. This CDR3 contains 17 residues. CDR1 is MNHNS and CDR2 is SASEGT in the germline V gene. DNA for the CDR3: TGTGCCAGCAGTGAGGATTATACAGGGGGAAGCACAGATACGCAGTATTTT. Its protein product is CASSEDYTGGSTDTQYF.

The gene calls are TRBV7-7 and TRBJ2-1; perhaps TRBD2 as D (6 bases). V lost 5 bases and J lost 10, with 12 bases in between. CDR3 length equals 12 residues. In germline, CDR1 is SSHAT, CDR2 FNYEAQ (reference sequence). CDR3 region: CASSPGGGEQFF. CDR3 DNA: TGTGCCAGCAGCCCCGGGGGTGGGGAGCAGTTCTTC.

This chain uses TRBV25-1 with TRBJ2-1; tentatively, D is TRBD1 (6 bases). The germline V and J ends were trimmed by 6 bases and 3 bases, with 12 bases remaining between them. The CDR3 is made up of 14 amino acids. The germline V gene encodes CDR1 MGHDK and CDR2 SYGVNS. The CDR3, as DNA: TGTGCCAGCAGCTTGGGACACCTCTACAATGAGCAGTTCTTC. This sequence encodes CASSLGHLYNEQFF.

The V gene is TRBV5-4, the J gene TRBJ2-7; 10 positions agree with TRBD2. The CDR3 consists of 16 residues. Germline V gene lookup returns CDR1 SGHNT and CDR2 YYREEE (reference sequence). V lost 3 bases, J lost 0 bases, and 6 bases stayed unmatched. The CDR3 region is CASSSEASGSSYEQYF. CDR3 DNA: TGTGCCAGCAGCTCCGAGGCTAGCGGGAGCTCCTACGAGCAGTACTTC. Combining the CDR3 with reference TRBV5-4 and TRBJ2-7 gives the whole variable domain ETGVTQSPTHLIKTRGQQVTLRCSSQSGHNTVSWYQQALGQGPQFIFQYYREEENGRGNFPPRFSGLQFPNYSSELNVNALELDDSALYLCASSSEASGSSYEQYFGPGTRLTVT.

V is TRBV6-1 and J is TRBJ1-5; 8 bases line up with TRBD1. The CDR3 covers 15 residues. Trimming removed 7 bases from V and 5 bases from J; junction bases left unmatched: 10. Germline V gene data show CDR1 as MNHNS and CDR2 as SASEGT. CDR3 sequence reads: CASIRTGWRDQPQHF. DNA for the CDR3: TGTGCCAGCATTCGGACAGGGTGGCGGGATCAGCCCCAGCATTTT.

This clone was seen only once. The J gene is TRBJ1-5, the V gene TRBV6-6; D not certain. The CDR3 has 14 residues. V shed 2 bases and J shed 11 bases, with 16 bases lying between them. The germline CDR1 and CDR2 sequences are MNHNY and SVGAGI (reference sequence). CDR3 bases: TGTGCCAGCAGTTACGTATCAGGTGCGTCAGCCCAGCATTTT. Encoded protein: CASSYVSGASAQHF.

This clone was seen a handful of times. The V gene is TRBV7-9, the J gene TRBJ2-7, with 11 positions matching TRBD1. The CDR3 is 16 amino acids. Germline CDR1 reads SEHNR; CDR2 reads FQNEAQ (reference sequence). Trimming took 6 bases from V and 3 from J; bases not matched to a gene: 10. CDR3 sequence: CASSLVVGTGGYEQYF. The CDR3, as DNA: TGTGCCAGCAGTCTCGTAGTGGGGACAGGGGGCTACGAGCAGTACTTC.

V and J are TRBV6-6 and TRBJ2-4, with TRBD1 matching over 8 bases. Germline V lookup: CDR1 MNHNY, CDR2 SVGAGI (reference sequence). V gave up 6 bases and J gave up 4 bases; unmatched junction bases: 11. CDR3 length: 16 residues. The CDR3 loop reads CASRREITGGKNIQYF. CDR3 nucleotide sequence: TGTGCCAGCAGGCGAGAAATAACAGGGGGAAAAAACATTCAGTACTTC.

This rearrangement joins TRBV4-1 to TRBJ2-3; 9 bases match TRBD2. V shed 1 base and J 1 base; nucleotides not matched to a gene: 9. Germline V gene lookup returns CDR1 MGHRA and CDR2 YSYEKL. The CDR3 sequence is 18 residues long. The CDR3 loop reads CASSQGVGAGGRTDTQYF. The CDR3 DNA sequence: TGCGCCAGCAGCCAAGGGGTGGGAGCGGGAGGACGCACAGATACGCAGTATTTT.

The sample holds many counts of this clone. The chain links TRBV9 to TRBJ1-3; no clear D gene. V was pared by 2 bases and J by 1 base, with 4 bases between. The CDR3 has 13 amino acids. Germline assignment: CDR1 SGDLS and CDR2 YYNGEE. CDR3 residues: CASSVLSGNTIYF. The CDR3 DNA sequence: TGTGCCAGCAGCGTTCTTTCTGGAAACACCATATATTTT.

The chain combines TRBV18 with TRBJ1-2, with TRBD1 matching over 8 bases. The CDR3 loop spans 15 amino acids. In germline, CDR1 is KGHSH, CDR2 LQKENI. The V gene end was trimmed by 6 bases and the J gene end by 5 bases; junction bases not matched to a gene: 11. CDR3 sequence: CASSSLAQGAYGYTF. CDR3 DNA: TGTGCCAGCTCCTCCCTCGCTCAGGGGGCTTATGGCTACACCTTC.

The chain combines TRBV6-5 with TRBJ2-7, with 14 nucleotides matching TRBD2. Germline V gene lookup returns CDR1 MNHEY and CDR2 SVGAGI. The CDR3 covers 15 residues. With 5 bases clipped from V and 4 bases from J, the junction kept 4 bases outside the gene matches. The CDR3 DNA reads as TGTGCCAGCAGTCCGGGACTAGCGGGAGTGTACGAGCAGTACTTC. Protein product: CASSPGLAGVYEQYF.

This clone was recorded a few times. The genes are TRBV29-1 and TRBJ2-7, with D possibly matching TRBD2 (6 bases). CDR3 length: 12 residues. Trimming cost V 4 bases and J 5 bases, with 12 bases left between them. From germline, CDR1 is SQVTM and CDR2 ANQGSEA. The CDR3 bases are TGCAGCGTTGTGGGACTCCTGCACGAGCAGTACTTC. It translates to CSVVGLLHEQYF.

The chain couples TRBV11-1 to TRBJ2-7, with D possibly TRBD1 on 5 matching bases. Germline assignment: CDR1 SGHAT and CDR2 FQDESV (reference sequence). V shed 5 bases and J shed 2 bases, with 13 bases lying between them. This CDR3 spans 14 amino acids. For the CDR3, the DNA is TGTGCCAGCAGCACAACAGGTGGGACCTACGAGCAGTACTTC. As protein: CASSTTGGTYEQYF.

In regard to this clone: Additional DNA sequences in this sample encode the identical CDR3. The rearrangement joins TRBV5-5 to TRBJ1-1, with D possibly being TRBD1 (6 bases). This CDR3 has 13 residues. Trimming took 2 bases from V and 1 from J, leaving 6 bases between them. Germline V CDR1 and CDR2: SGHKS, YYEKEE (reference sequence). The CDR3 is CASSLQGNTEAFF. The CDR3 bases are TGTGCCAGCAGCTTACAGGGGAACACTGAAGCTTTCTTT.

The rearrangement joins TRBV28 to TRBJ2-1, with D possibly matching TRBD1 (5 bases). The germline gives CDR1 MDHEN, CDR2 SYDVKM. The CDR3 runs 16 residues. Trimming shortened V by 5 bases and J by 0 bases, and 14 bases separated the two germline ends. The CDR3 DNA reads TGTGCCAGCAGTCTAAGCGACAGAAGCTCCTACAATGAGCAGTTCTTC. As protein: CASSLSDRSSYNEQFF.

V and J are TRBV28 and TRBJ2-7, with 7 bases identical to TRBD1. The CDR3 runs 15 residues. CDR1 is MDHEN, CDR2 SYDVKM, per germline. V dropped 3 bases and J dropped 3; count of bases not matched to a gene: 8. As DNA, the CDR3 is TGTGCCAGCAGTTTTGACACAGGGGCTTACTACGAGCAGTACTTC. Translated, it gives CASSFDTGAYYEQYF. The complete variable domain, with remaining parts taken from reference TRBV28 and TRBJ2-7, reads DVKVTQSSRYLVKRTGEKVFLECVQDMDHENMFWYRQDPGLGLRLIYFSYDVKMKEKGDIPEGYSVSREKKERFSLILESASTNQTSMYLCASSFDTGAYYEQYFGPGTRLTVT.